One sample yielded the 8 T cell receptor beta chains listed below, sequenced in a study of blood T cell repertoires in COVID-19. Profiled with immunoSEQ multiplex PCR; TCRdb holds only in-frame clones, not every one. The sample lists approximately 230,000 clones, 70% to 90% occurring once. The source material was peripheral blood. Every receptor here comes from a man at least 80 years old with acute or convalescent COVID-19.

V and J are TRBV5-1 and TRBJ2-3, with a weak D call TRBD2 (6 bases). The V end lost 5 bases, the J end lost 4 bases, and 17 bases lay between the germline ends. The CDR3 runs 15 residues. Germline CDR1 is SGHRS and CDR2 is YFSETQ. CDR3 region: CASRSTSLPADTQYF. CDR3 bases: TGCGCCAGCAGAAGCACTAGCCTCCCGGCAGATACGCAGTATTTT.

This chain links TRBV19 with TRBJ2-1; 11 nucleotides line up with TRBD2. The trim removed 0 bases at V and 13 bases at J, leaving 2 bases unmatched. The CDR3 is made up of 13 amino acids. Germline V gene data show CDR1 as LNHDA and CDR2 as SQIVND (reference sequence). The CDR3, as DNA: TGTGCCAGTAGTATAGAGGGACTAGCGGTCCAGTTCTTC. Its translation: CASSIEGLAVQFF.

V is TRBV6-5 and J is TRBJ1-2; D perhaps matches TRBD1 (5 bases). Germline V gene sequence: CDR1 MNHEY, CDR2 SVGAGI. This CDR3 contains 13 residues. V lost 3 bases, J lost 7 bases, and 12 bases lay in between. This CDR3 is CASSYPGWGGYTF. The CDR3 DNA sequence: TGTGCCAGCAGTTATCCAGGGTGGGGTGGCTACACCTTC.

CDR3 coding DNA: TGTGCCAGCACCAGAACTAGCGTAAGCATAGAGACCCAGTACTTC. Protein sequence: CASTRTSVSIETQYF. The chain joins TRBV6-6 to TRBJ2-5, with 7 nucleotides matching TRBD2. V lost 7 bases, J lost 4 bases, and 12 bases stayed unmatched. This CDR3 contains 15 residues. CDR1 and CDR2 (germline): MNHNY, SVGAGI (reference sequence).

This rearrangement joins TRBV4-1 to TRBJ2-1, with a weak D call TRBD2 (6 bases). V was shortened by 4 bases and J by 5 bases, with 9 bases between the two germline ends. Germline V gene sequence: CDR1 MGHRA, CDR2 YSYEKL. CDR3 length: 13 residues. In nucleotides, the CDR3 is TGCGCCAGCAGCCCGAGACTAGACAATGAGCAGTTCTTC. Amino acid sequence: CASSPRLDNEQFF.

J is TRBJ1-4 and V is TRBV3-1 (or the pseudogene TRBV3-2), with 8 bases aligning to TRBD1. This CDR3 is built from 16 residues. Germline loops: CDR1 LGHDT, CDR2 YNNKEL (reference sequence). V was clipped by 0 bases and J by 6 bases; unmatched bases: 6. The CDR3 protein is CASSQDLGTGDEKLFF. CDR3 nucleotide sequence: TGTGCCAGCAGCCAAGATTTGGGGACAGGAGATGAAAAACTGTTTTTT.

The V call is TRBV6-5, the J call TRBJ1-6, with a tentative D call TRBD1 (5 bases). V lost 8 bases, J lost 10 bases, and 21 bases lay in between. The germline CDR1 and CDR2 sequences are MNHEY and SVGAGI. The CDR3 loop spans 15 amino acids. CDR3 loop: CASHTGGGGWSPLHF. In DNA form, the CDR3 reads TGTGCCAGCCATACGGGCGGCGGGGGGTGGTCACCCCTCCACTTT.

The CDR3 bases are TGTGCCAGCAGCTTGGGCGGGGGGCGTACGAAAGAGCAGTTCTTC. This gives the protein CASSLGGGRTKEQFF. The chain joins TRBV7-9 to TRBJ2-1, with 8 bases matching TRBD2. This CDR3 region has 15 residues. The junction had 11 bases not matched to a gene; V was cut back by 3 bases and J by 10 bases. Germline V gene data show CDR1 as SEHNR and CDR2 as FQNEAQ (reference sequence). Full variable domain (remainder filled in from reference TRBV7-9 and TRBJ2-1): DTGVSQNPRHKITKRGQNVTFRCDPISEHNRLYWYRQTLGQGPEFLTYFQNEAQLEKSRLLSDRFSAERPKGSFSTLEIQRTEQGDSAMYLCASSLGGGRTKEQFFGPGTRLTVL.